This entry is about one T cell receptor beta chain. An end of the junction differs from the germline gene, which may be a read error. This record comes from a study of tumor-infiltrating lymphocytes in primary liver carcinoma. The study co-extracted DNA and RNA from about 19-30 mg of unsorted bulk tissue. This CDR3 spans 15 amino acids. The investigators made TCR beta cDNA from approximately 0.5 ug total RNA, using a constant-region primer. ARM-PCR, slightly modified, supplied the TCR beta libraries through three nested multiplex PCR rounds. The first two PCR rounds used TRBV1-TRBV30 forward primers with a C-beta reverse primer, about 10 cycles each. TCRdb ran MiXCR on the multiplex PCR reads and lists one entry per CDR3 protein. This table has some 130,000 distinct CDR3 sequences, about two thirds appearing once.

This receptor was obtained from a woman in her sixties or seventies with primary liver carcinoma and hepatitis B virus infection. Sequencing input: tumor-adjacent normal liver tissue. This rearrangement joins TRBV12-3 or TRBV12-4 to TRBJ2-1; either TRBD1 or TRBD2 may supply D (7 bases each). CDR3 region: CARTPGQGDYNEQFF. The CDR3, as DNA: TGTGCCAGAACCCCTGGGCAGGGGGACTACAATGAACAGTTCTTC.